The sequence of this TCR beta chain was determined in a study of T cells expressing NK-cell markers. Study information: The TCR beta repertoires were obtained from sorted CD3+CD56+NKG2C+, CD3+CD56+NKG2C- and CD3+CD56-NKG2C+ T cells. HCMV seropositivity marked seven of the eight sequenced donors; one was seronegative.

TCRdb reprocessed the 5' RACE reads and stores each CDR3 protein as one record, lacking DNA. In total, the table holds 400,000 to 450,000 distinct CDR3 sequences. Study conclusions and caveats: More than 5 donors had dominant NKG2C+ clonotypes that comprised about 1.0-7.5% of their CD8+ T cells. The CD3+CD56-NKG2C+ fraction of several donors was also led by these clonotypes.

The CDR3 loop spans 15 amino acids. The germline CDR1 and CDR2 sequences are SGHDN and FVKESK. Concerning this clonotype itself: The antigen remains undetermined.

The chain combines TRBV14 with TRBJ1-2. The sample comprised blood T cells: a sorted CD56 or NKG2C T cell subset, CD4+ or CD8+ T cells, or bulk PBMC T cells (not recorded which). This receptor was taken from a woman aged 18 to 75 in good health. CDR3 in amino acids: CASSQDRTENYGYTF.